One and the same sample provided the 13 T cell receptor beta chains below, sequenced in a study of regulatory T cells in long-lasting Graves disease. Assembly of TCR beta libraries relied on iRepertoire HTBI primers together with Arm-PCR of CDR3 regions. In TCRdb, the multiplex PCR reads were re-called with MiXCR into one record per CDR3 protein. The sample shows 350,000 to 500,000 distinct CDR3 sequences, roughly a fifth of them seen only once. As for time point: persistent/refractory GD, antithyroid drugs over 5 years with positive TRAb. From RNA extracted from PBMCs, the TCR library was made. This specimen consisted of peripheral blood mononuclear cells (PBMCs), obtained when the disease was refractory, from a patient treated with antithyroid drugs. The receptors originated from a female donor with Graves disease.

This sequence joins TRBV7-6 and TRBJ2-6; perhaps TRBD2 as D (6 bases). The V gene's germline CDR1 is SGHVS and CDR2 FNYEAQ. The CDR3 spans 18 residues. The V gene lost 3 bases and the J gene lost 2 bases, with 17 bases spanning the gap. The CDR3 region is CASSFGGWGNAGANVLTF. The CDR3 DNA is TGTGCCAGCAGCTTTGGGGGGTGGGGGAATGCTGGGGCCAACGTCCTGACTTTC.

The sample holds one count of this clonotype. This clone may be a read error of a much larger clone one base away. V and J are TRBV7-9 and TRBJ2-7; 7 nucleotides line up with TRBD1. The ends lost 3 bases at V and 2 bases at J; junction bases unmatched: 4. This CDR3 is built from 14 residues. From germline, CDR1 is SEHNR and CDR2 FQNEAQ (reference sequence). The CDR3 here is CASSLDRTAYEQYF. CDR3 DNA sequence: TGTGCCAGCAGCTTGGACAGGACCGCCTACGAGCAGTACTTC.

This clonotype has at least ten counts. The rearrangement joins TRBV6-1 to TRBJ2-5; 7 bases are shared with TRBD2. V lost 9 bases, J lost 7 bases, and 17 bases stayed unmatched. The length of the CDR3 is 15 residues. Germline lookup yields CDR1 MNHNS and CDR2 SASEGT. The CDR3 region has the DNA TGTGCCAGTATTTCTGCTGCTAGCGGTAGTGGGACCCAGTACTTC. Translating it yields CASISAASGSGTQYF.

This clonotype was recorded once. A much more abundant neighbour one base away suggests this may be a read error. The gene calls are TRBV28 and TRBJ1-6; D unresolved. The CDR3 is 13 amino acids. Germline CDR1 is MDHEN and CDR2 is SYDVKM. The CDR3 here is CACSLPSPVPLHF. DNA of the CDR3: TGTGCCTGCAGTTTACCTTCTCCGGTGCCCCTCCACTTT.

This clonotype turned up a few times. The genes are TRBV3-1 and TRBJ2-7, with 14 bases lining up with TRBD2. This CDR3 comprises 13 residues. The germline gives CDR1 LGHDT, CDR2 YNNKEL (reference sequence). V lost 8 bases and J lost 4; bases outside the gene matches: 1. The CDR3 bases are TGTGCCAGCCGACTAGCGGGAGGGTACGAGCAGTACTTC. It translates to CASRLAGGYEQYF.

This clonotype was recorded at least ten times. The rearrangement joins TRBV15 to TRBJ2-5, with 10 bases aligning to TRBD2. The germline CDR1 and CDR2 sequences are LNHNV and YYDKDF (reference sequence). CDR3 length: 14 residues. Trimming cost V 4 bases and J 3 bases; bases outside gene matches: 2. The CDR3 DNA reads as TGTGCCACCAGCAATCTAGCGGGAGAAGAGACCCAGTACTTC. It encodes CATSNLAGEETQYF.

This clonotype was counted at least ten times. CDR3 nucleotide sequence: TGTGCCAGCAGCTTAGAGGGGACAGCTTCCTCTGAAGCTTTCTTT. This sequence encodes CASSLEGTASSEAFF. This chain links TRBV7-9 with TRBJ1-1; 7 nucleotides align to TRBD1. CDR3 length: 15 residues. Per the germline V gene, CDR1 is SEHNR and CDR2 is FQNEAQ (reference sequence). Trimming cost V 1 base and J 6 bases; bases outside gene matches: 8. The whole variable domain, remainder taken from reference TRBV7-9 and TRBJ1-1, is DTGVSQNPRHKITKRGQNVTFRCDPISEHNRLYWYRQTLGQGPEFLTYFQNEAQLEKSRLLSDRFSAERPKGSFSTLEIQRTEQGDSAMYLCASSLEGTASSEAFFGQGTRLTVV.

In its sample, this clonotype was seen many times. The chain has TRBV28 and TRBJ1-1, with a possible D match to TRBD1 (5 bases). Trimming left V 10 bases short and J 7 bases short, with 19 bases between. This CDR3 is 13 amino acids long. The germline CDR1 and CDR2 sequences are MDHEN and SYDVKM. The CDR3 reads CATTGTFKGEAFF. The CDR3 coding sequence is TGTGCCACCACTGGGACCTTTAAGGGTGAAGCTTTCTTT.

This clonotype has at least ten counts. The chain couples TRBV28 to TRBJ1-6; no definite D call. Germline V gives CDR1 MDHEN, CDR2 SYDVKM. V lost 4 bases and J lost 2, with 6 bases in between. This CDR3 has 14 amino acids. The CDR3: CASSSGTYNSPLHF. The DNA of the CDR3 is TGTGCCAGCAGTTCGGGGACCTATAATTCACCCCTCCACTTT.

This clonotype was counted between two and nine times. The rearrangement joins TRBV7-9 to TRBJ1-2; D is ambiguous. Germline V CDR1 and CDR2: SEHNR, FQNEAQ (reference sequence). The V end lost 10 bases, the J end lost 2 bases, and 14 bases lay between the germline ends. The CDR3 is made up of 13 amino acids. The CDR3: CATVPFRNYGYTF. For the CDR3, the DNA is TGTGCCACCGTACCCTTTCGGAACTATGGCTACACCTTC.

The gene calls are TRBV20-1 and TRBJ2-7, with D unclear. V lost 6 bases to trimming and J lost 4 bases, with 13 bases between them. The length of the CDR3 is 12 residues. Germline V gene lookup returns CDR1 DFQATT and CDR2 SNEGSKA (reference sequence). The chain's CDR3 is CSAPAEPYEQYF. The CDR3 DNA follows: TGCAGTGCCCCGGCAGAGCCTTACGAGCAGTACTTC.

A few counts support this clonotype. The chain employs TRBV7-2 and TRBJ1-2; 12 nucleotides line up with TRBD1. V was clipped by 4 bases and J by 8 bases; unmatched bases: 2. Germline loops: CDR1 SGHTA, CDR2 FQGNSA. The CDR3 has 13 amino acids. The CDR3 protein is CASSWDRGRGYTF. The CDR3 DNA reads TGTGCCAGCAGCTGGGACAGGGGGCGAGGCTACACCTTC. The whole variable domain, filled in from reference TRBV7-2 and TRBJ1-2, reads GAGVSQSPSNKVTEKGKDVELRCDPISGHTALYWYRQSLGQGLEFLIYFQGNSAPDKSGLPSDRFSAERTGGSVSTLTIQRTQQEDSAVYLCASSWDRGRGYTFGSGTRLTVV.

V and J are TRBV27 and TRBJ2-7, with TRBD2 matching over 8 bases. The CDR3 is 14 residues long. Germline CDR1 and CDR2: MNHEY and SMNVEV (reference sequence). The ends lost 5 bases at V and 3 bases at J; junction bases unmatched: 6. The DNA of the CDR3 is TGTGCCAGCAGTCAAAGGGGACTAGTCTACGAGCAGTACTTC. It specifies CASSQRGLVYEQYF.